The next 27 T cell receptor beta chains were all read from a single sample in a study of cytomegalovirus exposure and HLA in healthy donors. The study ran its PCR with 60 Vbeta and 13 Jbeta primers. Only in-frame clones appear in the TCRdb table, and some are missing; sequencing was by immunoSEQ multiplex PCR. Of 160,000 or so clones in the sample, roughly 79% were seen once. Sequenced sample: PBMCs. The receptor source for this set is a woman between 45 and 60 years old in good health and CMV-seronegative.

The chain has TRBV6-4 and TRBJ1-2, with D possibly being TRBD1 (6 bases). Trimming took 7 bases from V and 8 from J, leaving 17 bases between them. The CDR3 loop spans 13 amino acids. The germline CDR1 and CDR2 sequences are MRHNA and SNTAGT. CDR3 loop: CASTPSTRGGYTF. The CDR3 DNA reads TGTGCCAGCACGCCGAGCACAAGGGGGGGCTACACCTTC.

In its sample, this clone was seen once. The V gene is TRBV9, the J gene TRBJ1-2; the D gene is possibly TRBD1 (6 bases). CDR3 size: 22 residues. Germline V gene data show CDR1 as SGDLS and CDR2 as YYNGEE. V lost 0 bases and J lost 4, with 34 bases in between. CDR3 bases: TGTGCCAGCAGCGTAGCACCCCACCCTTCAGGGACAACCCACCAAACAGTCTATGGCTACACCTTC. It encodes CASSVAPHPSGTTHQTVYGYTF.

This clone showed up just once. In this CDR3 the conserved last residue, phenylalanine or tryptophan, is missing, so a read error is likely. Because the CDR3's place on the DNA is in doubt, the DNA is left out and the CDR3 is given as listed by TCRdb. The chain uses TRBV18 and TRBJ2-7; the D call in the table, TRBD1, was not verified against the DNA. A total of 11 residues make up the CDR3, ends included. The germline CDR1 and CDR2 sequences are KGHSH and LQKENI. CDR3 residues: CASSPGQVVSL.

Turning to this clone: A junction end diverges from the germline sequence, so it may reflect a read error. The CDR3 spells CSSSLRGMSGYTF. CDR3 nucleotide sequence: TGTTCCAGCAGCTTACGCGGAATGAGTGGCTACACCTTC. This chain uses TRBV7-9 with TRBJ1-2; unclear D gene. This CDR3 spans 13 amino acids. The germline gives CDR1 SEHNR, CDR2 FQNEAQ (reference sequence).

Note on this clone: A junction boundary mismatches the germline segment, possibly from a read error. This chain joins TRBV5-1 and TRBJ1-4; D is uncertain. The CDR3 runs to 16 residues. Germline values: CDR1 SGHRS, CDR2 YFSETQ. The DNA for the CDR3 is TGCGCCAGCAGCTTGGTCGGCCTACAAACGGGTGAAGAACTGTTTTTT. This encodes CASSLVGLQTGEELFF.

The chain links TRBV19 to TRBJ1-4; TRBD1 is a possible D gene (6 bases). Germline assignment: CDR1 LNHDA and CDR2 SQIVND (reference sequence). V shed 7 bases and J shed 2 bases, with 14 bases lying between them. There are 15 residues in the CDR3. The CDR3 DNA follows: TGTGCCAGTAAAGCGGGGGGCCTCACTAATGAAAAACTGTTTTTT. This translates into CASKAGGLTNEKLFF.

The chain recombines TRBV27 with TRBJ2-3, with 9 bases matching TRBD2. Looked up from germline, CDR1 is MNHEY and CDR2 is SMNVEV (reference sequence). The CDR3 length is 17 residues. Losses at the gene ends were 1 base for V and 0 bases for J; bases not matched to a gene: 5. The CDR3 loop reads CASSLFASGVSTDTQYF. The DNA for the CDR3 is TGTGCCAGCAGTTTATTCGCTAGCGGGGTGAGCACAGATACGCAGTATTTT.

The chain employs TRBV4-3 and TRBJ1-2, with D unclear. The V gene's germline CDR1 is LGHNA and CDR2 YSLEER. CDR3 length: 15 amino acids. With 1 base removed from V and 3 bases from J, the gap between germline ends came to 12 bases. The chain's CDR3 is CASSQGRQNDYGYTF. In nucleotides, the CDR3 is TGCGCCAGCAGCCAAGGGAGGCAGAATGACTATGGCTACACCTTC.

For the CDR3, the DNA is TGTGCCAGCAGTTACGAGGGAGGTGGTCGGAATGAGCAGTTCTTC. Protein: CASSYEGGGRNEQFF. The chain combines TRBV6-6 with TRBJ2-1; TRBD2 is a possible D gene (6 bases). Per germline, CDR1 MNHNY and CDR2 SVGAGI (reference sequence). V was clipped by 2 bases and J by 7 bases, with 15 bases between them. The CDR3 length is 15 residues.

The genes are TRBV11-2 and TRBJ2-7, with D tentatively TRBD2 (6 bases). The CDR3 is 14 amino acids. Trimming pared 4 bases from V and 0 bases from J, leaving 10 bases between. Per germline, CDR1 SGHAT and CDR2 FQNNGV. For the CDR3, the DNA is TGTGCCAGCAGCTCAGAGCGGGTCTCCTACGAGCAGTACTTC. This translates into CASSSERVSYEQYF.

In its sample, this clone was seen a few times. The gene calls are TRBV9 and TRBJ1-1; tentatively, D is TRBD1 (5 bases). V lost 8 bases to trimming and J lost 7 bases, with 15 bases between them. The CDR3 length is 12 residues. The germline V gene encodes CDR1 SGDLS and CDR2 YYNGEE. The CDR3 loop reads CASTPAGREAFF. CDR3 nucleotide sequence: TGTGCCAGTACCCCAGCGGGGCGTGAAGCTTTCTTT. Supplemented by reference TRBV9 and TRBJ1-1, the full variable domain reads DSGVTQTPKHLITATGQRVTLRCSPRSGDLSVYWYQQSLDQGLQFLIQYYNGEERAKGNILERFSAQQFPDLHSELNLSSLELGDSALYFCASTPAGREAFFGQGTRLTVV.

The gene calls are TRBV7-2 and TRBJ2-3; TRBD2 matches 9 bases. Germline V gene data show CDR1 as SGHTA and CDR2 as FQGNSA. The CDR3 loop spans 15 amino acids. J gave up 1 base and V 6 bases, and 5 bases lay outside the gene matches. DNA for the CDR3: TGTGCCAGCAGTAAGCGGGGGGATGGCACAGATACGCAGTATTTT. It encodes CASSKRGDGTDTQYF.

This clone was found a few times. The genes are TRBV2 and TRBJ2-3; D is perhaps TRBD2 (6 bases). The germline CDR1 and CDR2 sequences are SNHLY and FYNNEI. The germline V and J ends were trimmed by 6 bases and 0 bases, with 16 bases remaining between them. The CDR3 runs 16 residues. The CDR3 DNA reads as TGTGCCAGCAGCCCCGGTGCGGGGACTAGCACAGATACGCAGTATTTT. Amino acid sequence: CASSPGAGTSTDTQYF.

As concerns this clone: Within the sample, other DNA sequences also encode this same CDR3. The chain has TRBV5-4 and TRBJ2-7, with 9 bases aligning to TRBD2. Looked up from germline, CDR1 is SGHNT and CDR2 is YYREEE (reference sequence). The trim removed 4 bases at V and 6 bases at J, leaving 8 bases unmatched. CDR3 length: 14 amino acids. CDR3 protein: CASSIAGAQLEQYF. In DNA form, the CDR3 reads TGTGCCAGCAGCATAGCGGGAGCGCAACTCGAGCAGTACTTC.

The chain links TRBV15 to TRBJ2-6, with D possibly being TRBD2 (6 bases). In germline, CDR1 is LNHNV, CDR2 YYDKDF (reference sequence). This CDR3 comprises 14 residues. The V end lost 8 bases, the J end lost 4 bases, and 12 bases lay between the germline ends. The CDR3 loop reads CATGLPYGANVLTF. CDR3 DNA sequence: TGTGCCACCGGACTACCCTACGGGGCCAACGTCCTGACTTTC.

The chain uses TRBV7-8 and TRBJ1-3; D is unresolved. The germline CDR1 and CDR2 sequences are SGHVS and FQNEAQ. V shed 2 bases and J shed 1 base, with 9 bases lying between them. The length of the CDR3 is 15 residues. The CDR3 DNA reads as TGTGCCAGCAGCTTATCGTACGGGTCTGGAAACACCATATATTTT. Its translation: CASSLSYGSGNTIYF.

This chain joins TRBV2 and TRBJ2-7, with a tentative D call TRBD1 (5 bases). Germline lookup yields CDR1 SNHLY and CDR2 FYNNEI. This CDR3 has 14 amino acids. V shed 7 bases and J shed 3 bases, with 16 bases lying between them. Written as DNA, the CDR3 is TGTGCCAGCAATAGGGGTCAGGACATCTACGAGCAGTACTTC. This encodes CASNRGQDIYEQYF.

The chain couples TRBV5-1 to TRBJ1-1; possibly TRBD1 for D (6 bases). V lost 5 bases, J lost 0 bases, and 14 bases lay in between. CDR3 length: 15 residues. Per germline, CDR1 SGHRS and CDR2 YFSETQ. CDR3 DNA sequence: TGCGCCAGCAGGGACAATCAGGGGTTGAACACTGAAGCTTTCTTT. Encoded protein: CASRDNQGLNTEAFF.

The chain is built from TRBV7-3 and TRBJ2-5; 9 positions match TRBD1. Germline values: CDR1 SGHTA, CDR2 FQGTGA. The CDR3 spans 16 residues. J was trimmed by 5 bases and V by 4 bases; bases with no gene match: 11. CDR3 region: CASSSEPGQGLETQYF. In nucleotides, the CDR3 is TGTGCCAGCAGCTCCGAGCCGGGACAGGGTCTGGAGACCCAGTACTTC.

CDR3 residues: CASSLGPAGGETQYF. CDR3 DNA: TGTGCCAGCAGCTTAGGCCCAGCGGGGGGTGAGACCCAGTACTTC. This rearrangement joins TRBV7-2 to TRBJ2-5, with TRBD2 identical over 9 bases. The germline CDR1 and CDR2 sequences are SGHTA and FQGNSA. CDR3 length equals 15 residues. V lost 1 base to trimming and J lost 5 bases; unmatched junction nucleotides: 5.

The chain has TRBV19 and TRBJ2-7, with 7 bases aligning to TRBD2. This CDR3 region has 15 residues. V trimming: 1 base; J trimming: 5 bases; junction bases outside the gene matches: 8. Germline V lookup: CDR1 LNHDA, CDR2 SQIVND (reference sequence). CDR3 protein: CASSIGSTSPHEQYF. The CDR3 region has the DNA TGTGCCAGTAGTATAGGGTCGACTAGCCCCCACGAGCAGTACTTC.

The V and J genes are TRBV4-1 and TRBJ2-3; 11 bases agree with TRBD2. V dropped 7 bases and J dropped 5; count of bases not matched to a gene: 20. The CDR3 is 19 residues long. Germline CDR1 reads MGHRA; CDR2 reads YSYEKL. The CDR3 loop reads CASTAGDRFSGGAVDTQYF. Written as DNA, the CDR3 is TGCGCCAGCACGGCGGGGGACAGGTTTAGCGGGGGGGCGGTAGATACGCAGTATTTT.

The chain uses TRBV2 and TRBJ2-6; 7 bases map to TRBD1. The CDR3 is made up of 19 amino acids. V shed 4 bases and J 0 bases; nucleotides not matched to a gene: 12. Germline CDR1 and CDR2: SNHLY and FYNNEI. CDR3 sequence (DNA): TGTGCCAGCAGTGTTCCCCGACAGGGTAGGGACTCTGGGGCCAACGTCCTGACTTTC. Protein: CASSVPRQGRDSGANVLTF.

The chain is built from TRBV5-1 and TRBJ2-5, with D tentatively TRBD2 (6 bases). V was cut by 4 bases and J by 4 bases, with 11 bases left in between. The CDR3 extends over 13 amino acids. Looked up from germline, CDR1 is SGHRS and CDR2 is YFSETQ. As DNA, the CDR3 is TGCGCCAGCAGCCGTGGGGGGTCAGAGACCCAGTACTTC. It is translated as CASSRGGSETQYF.

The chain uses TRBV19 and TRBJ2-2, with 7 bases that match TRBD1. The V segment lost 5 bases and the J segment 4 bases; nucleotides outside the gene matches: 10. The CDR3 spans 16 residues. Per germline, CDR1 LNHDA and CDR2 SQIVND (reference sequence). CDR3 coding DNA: TGTGCCAGTAGTCTAATATCGGGACAGTTCACCGGGGAGCTGTTTTTT. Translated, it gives CASSLISGQFTGELFF.

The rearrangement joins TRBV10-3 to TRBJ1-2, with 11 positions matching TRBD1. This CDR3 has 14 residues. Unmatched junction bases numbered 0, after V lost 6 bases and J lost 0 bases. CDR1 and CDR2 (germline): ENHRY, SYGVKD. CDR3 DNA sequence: TGTGCCATCAGGGGACAGGGGGCTAACTATGGCTACACCTTC. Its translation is CAIRGQGANYGYTF.

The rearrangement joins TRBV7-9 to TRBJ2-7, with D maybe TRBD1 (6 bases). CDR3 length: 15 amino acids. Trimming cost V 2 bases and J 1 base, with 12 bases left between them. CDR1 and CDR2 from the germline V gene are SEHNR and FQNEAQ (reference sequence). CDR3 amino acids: CASSLQGIKSYEQYF. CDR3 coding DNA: TGTGCCAGCAGCTTACAGGGGATTAAATCCTACGAGCAGTACTTC.